Described below is a single TCR beta chain sequence and its context. Methods used by the authors: Reference gene primer amplification yielded estimated nucleated cell counts. The table came from immunoSEQ multiplex PCR; TCRdb's copy has only in-frame clones and leaves some out. The DNA was the basis for D and trimming; V, J and clone size are from that table. The sample includes roughly 140,000 clones, roughly 88% of them seen just once. This sample was included in a study of blood T cell repertoires in COVID-19. Study summary: Samples of COVID-19 (acute and convalescent) were obtained from the United States, Italy and Spain. The cDNA or gDNA used as material had been derived from T cells, B-cell-depleted T cells, or PBMCs.

Germline V gene lookup returns CDR1 SGHVS and CDR2 FQNEAQ. There are 14 residues in the CDR3. The V gene end was trimmed by 1 base and the J gene end by 1 base; junction bases not matched to a gene: 0. The sample comprised peripheral blood. V and J are TRBV7-8 and TRBJ1-1; 7 bases fit TRBD1. The sequence was obtained from a human donor in a cohort sampled during active COVID-19. CDR3 sequence: CASSLDRGNTEAFF. DNA of the CDR3: TGTGCCAGCAGCTTAGACAGGGGGAACACTGAAGCTTTCTTT.